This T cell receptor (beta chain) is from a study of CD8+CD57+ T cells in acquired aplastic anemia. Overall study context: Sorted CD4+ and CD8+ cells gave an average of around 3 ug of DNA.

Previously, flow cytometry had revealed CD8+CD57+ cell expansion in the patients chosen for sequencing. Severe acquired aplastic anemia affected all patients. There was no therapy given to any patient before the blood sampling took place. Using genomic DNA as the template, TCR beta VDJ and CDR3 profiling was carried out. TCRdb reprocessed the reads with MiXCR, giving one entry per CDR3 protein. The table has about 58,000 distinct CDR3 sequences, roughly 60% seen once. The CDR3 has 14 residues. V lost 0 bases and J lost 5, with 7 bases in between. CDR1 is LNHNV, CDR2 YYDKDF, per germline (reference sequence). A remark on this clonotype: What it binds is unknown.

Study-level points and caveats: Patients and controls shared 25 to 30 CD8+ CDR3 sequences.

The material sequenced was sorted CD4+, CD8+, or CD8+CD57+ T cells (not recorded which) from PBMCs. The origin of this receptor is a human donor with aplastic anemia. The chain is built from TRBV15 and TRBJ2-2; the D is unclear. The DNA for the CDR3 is TGTGCCACCAGCAGAGAAAGCGAGACCGGGGAGCTGTTTTTT. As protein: CATSRESETGELFF.